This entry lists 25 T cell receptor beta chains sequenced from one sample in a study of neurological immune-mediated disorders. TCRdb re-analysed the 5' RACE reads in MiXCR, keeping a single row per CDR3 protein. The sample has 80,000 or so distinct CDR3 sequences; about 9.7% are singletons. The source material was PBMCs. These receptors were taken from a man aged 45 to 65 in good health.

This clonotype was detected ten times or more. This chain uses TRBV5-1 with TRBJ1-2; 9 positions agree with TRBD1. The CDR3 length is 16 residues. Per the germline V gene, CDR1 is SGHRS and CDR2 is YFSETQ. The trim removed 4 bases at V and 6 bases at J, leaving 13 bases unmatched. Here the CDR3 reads CASSPGQGRFSHGYTF. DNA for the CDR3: TGCGCCAGCAGCCCCGGACAGGGGAGGTTTAGTCATGGCTACACCTTC.

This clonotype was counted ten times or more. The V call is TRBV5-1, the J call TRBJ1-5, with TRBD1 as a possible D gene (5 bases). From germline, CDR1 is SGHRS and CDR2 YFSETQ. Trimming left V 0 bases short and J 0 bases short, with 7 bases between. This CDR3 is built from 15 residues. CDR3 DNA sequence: TGCGCCAGCAGCTTGGATACAGGTAGCAATCAGCCCCAGCATTTT. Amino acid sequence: CASSLDTGSNQPQHF.

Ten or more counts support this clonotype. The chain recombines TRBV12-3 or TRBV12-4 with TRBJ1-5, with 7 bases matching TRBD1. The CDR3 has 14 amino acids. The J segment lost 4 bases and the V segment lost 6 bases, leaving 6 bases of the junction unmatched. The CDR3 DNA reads TGTGCCAGCAGCCCAGGGGGGTGGAATCAGCCCCAGCATTTT. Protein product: CASSPGGWNQPQHF.

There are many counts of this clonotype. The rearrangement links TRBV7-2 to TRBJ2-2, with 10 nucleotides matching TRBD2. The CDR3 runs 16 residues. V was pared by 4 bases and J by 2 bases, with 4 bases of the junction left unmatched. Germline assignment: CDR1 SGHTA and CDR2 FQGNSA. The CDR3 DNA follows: TGTGCCAGCAGCTCGCCTAGCGGGGGAAACACCGGGGAGCTGTTTTTT. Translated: CASSSPSGGNTGELFF.

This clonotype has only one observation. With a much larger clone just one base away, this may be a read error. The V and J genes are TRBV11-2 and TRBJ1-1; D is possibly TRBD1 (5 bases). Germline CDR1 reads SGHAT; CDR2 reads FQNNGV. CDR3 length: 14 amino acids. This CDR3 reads CTSSHPPGSTEAFF. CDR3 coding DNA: TGTACCAGCAGCCACCCTCCAGGGAGCACTGAAGCTTTCTTT.

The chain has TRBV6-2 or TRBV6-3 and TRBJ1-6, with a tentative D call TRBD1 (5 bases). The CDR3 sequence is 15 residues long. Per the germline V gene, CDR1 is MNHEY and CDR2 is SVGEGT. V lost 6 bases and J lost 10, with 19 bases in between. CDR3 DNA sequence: TGTGCCAGCAGCCTGTACCGGACATCCCAATCACCCCTCCACTTT. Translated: CASSLYRTSQSPLHF.

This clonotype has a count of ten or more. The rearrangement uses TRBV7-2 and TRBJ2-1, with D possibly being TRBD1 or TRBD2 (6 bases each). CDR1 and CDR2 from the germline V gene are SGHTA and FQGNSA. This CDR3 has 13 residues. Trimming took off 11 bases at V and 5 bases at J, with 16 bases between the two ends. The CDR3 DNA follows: TGTGCCGGGTCCGGGGGCCCTAACAATGAGCAGTTCTTC. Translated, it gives CAGSGGPNNEQFF.

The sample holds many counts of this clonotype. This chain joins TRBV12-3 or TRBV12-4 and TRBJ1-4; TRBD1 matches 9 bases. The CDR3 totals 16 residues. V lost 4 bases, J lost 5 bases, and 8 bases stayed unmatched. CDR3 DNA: TGTGCCAGCAGTTATGTACCGGGACAGGGAAATGAAAAACTGTTTTTT. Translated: CASSYVPGQGNEKLFF.

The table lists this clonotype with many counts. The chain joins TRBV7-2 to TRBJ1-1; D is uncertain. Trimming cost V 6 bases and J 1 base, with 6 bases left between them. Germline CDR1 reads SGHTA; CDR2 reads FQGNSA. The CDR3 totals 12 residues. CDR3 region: CASRAGNTEAFF. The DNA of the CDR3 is TGTGCCAGCAGGGCGGGGAACACTGAAGCTTTCTTT.

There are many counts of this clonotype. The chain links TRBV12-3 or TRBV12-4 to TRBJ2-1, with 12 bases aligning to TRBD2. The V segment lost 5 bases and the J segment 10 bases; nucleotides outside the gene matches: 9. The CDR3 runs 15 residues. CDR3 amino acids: CASSQLAGGPVEQFF. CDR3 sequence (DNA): TGTGCCAGCAGTCAGCTAGCGGGGGGGCCGGTCGAGCAGTTCTTC.

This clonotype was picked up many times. CDR3 sequence (DNA): TGTGCCAGCAGCTTCGCCCCCGGGACTAGCGGGGGGATCCAAGAGACCCAGTACTTC. It specifies CASSFAPGTSGGIQETQYF. The V and J genes are TRBV7-2 and TRBJ2-5; 15 positions match TRBD2. After removal of 3 bases from V and 1 base from J, the junction contained 9 bases not matched to a gene. The CDR3 sequence is 19 residues long. Germline CDR1 reads SGHTA; CDR2 reads FQGNSA.

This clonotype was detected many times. The CDR3 DNA is TGTGCCAGCAGCCGGAGGGGGCTGAGCTATGGCTACACCTTC. Translated: CASSRRGLSYGYTF. The chain joins TRBV3-1 to TRBJ1-2; TRBD1 matches at 7 bases. Trimming at V came to 4 bases and at J to 4 bases, leaving 6 bases not matched to a gene. The CDR3 is made up of 14 amino acids. Germline loops: CDR1 LGHDT, CDR2 YNNKEL (reference sequence).

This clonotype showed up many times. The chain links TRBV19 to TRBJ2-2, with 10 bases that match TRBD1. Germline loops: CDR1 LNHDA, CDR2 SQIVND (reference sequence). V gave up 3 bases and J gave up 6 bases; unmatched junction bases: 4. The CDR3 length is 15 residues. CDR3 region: CASSIGGQGSGELFF. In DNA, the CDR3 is TGTGCCAGTAGTATCGGGGGACAGGGGTCCGGGGAGCTGTTTTTT.

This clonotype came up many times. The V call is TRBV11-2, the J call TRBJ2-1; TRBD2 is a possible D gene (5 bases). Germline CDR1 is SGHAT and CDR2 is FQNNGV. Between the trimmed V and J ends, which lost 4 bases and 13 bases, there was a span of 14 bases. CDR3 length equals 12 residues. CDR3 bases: TGTGCCAGCAGCTATATAAGCGGTCCCCAGTTCTTC. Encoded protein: CASSYISGPQFF.

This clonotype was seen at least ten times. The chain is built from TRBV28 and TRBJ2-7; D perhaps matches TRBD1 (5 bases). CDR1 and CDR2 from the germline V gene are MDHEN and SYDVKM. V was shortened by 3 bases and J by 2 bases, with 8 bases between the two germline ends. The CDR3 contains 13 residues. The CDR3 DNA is TGTGCCAGCAGTTTGCCAGGGACCTACGAGCAGTACTTC. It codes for CASSLPGTYEQYF.

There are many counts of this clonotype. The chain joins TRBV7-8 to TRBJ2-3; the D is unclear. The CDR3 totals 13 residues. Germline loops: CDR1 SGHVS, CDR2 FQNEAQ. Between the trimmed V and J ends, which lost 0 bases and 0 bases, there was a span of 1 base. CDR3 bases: TGTGCCAGCAGCTTAGCTAGCACAGATACGCAGTATTTT. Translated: CASSLASTDTQYF.

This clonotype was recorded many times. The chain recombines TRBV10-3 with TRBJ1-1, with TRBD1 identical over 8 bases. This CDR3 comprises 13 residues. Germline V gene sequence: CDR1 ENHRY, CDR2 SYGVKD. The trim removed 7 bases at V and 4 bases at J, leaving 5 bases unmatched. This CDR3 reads CAINDGQGTEAFF. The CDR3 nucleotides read TGTGCCATCAATGATGGACAGGGCACTGAAGCTTTCTTT.

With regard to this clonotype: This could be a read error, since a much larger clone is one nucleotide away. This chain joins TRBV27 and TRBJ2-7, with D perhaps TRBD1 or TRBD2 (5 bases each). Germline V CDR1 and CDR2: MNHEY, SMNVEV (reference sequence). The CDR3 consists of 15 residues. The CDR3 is CANSPLGTLLGEQYF. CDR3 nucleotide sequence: TGTGCCAACAGTCCCCTCGGGACGCTCCTTGGGGAGCAGTACTTC.

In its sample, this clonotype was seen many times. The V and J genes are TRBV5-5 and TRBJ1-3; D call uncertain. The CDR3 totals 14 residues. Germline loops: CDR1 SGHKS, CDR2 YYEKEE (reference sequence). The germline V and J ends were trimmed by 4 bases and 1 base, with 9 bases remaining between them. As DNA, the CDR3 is TGTGCCAGCAGCCGAGACACTTCTGGAAACACCATATATTTT. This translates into CASSRDTSGNTIYF.

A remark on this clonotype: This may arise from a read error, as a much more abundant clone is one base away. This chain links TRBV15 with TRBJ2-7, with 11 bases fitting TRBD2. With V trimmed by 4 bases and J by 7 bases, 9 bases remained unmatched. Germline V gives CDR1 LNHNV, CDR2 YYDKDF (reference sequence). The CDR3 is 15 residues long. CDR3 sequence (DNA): TGTGCCACCAGCAAAGGGACTAGCGGTAACAATGAGCAGTACTTC. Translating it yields CATSKGTSGNNEQYF.

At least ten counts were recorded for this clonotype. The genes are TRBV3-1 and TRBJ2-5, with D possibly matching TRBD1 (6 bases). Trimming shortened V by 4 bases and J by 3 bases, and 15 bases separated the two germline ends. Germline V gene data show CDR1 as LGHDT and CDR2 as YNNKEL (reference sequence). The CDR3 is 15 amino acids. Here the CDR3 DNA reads TGTGCCAGCAGCCCAGGGGTTAGTGAAGAAGAGACCCAGTACTTC. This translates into CASSPGVSEEETQYF.

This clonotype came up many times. For the CDR3, the DNA is TGTGCCAGCAGCCAAGGGATCATCCGACTAGCGGGATCCTACAATGAGCAGTTCTTC. It is translated as CASSQGIIRLAGSYNEQFF. The J gene is TRBJ2-1, the V gene TRBV3-1, with 11 positions matching TRBD2. CDR1 is LGHDT, CDR2 YNNKEL, per germline (reference sequence). This CDR3 has 19 amino acids. V lost 1 base and J lost 1; bases outside the gene matches: 9.

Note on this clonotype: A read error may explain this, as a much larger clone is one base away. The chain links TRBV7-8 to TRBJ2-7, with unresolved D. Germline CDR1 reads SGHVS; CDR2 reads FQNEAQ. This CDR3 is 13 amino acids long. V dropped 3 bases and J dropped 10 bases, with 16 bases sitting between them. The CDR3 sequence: CASSFKEGFDQYF. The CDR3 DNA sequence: TGTGCCAGCAGCTTTAAGGAAGGTTTCGACCAGTACTTC.

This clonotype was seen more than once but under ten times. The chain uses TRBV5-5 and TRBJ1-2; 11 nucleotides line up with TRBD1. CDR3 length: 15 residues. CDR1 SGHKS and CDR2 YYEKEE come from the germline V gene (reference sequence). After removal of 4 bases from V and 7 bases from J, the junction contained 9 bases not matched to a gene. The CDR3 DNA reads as TGTGCCAGCAGCCTTTGGACAGGGGGCGTAGGTGGCTACACCTTC. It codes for CASSLWTGGVGGYTF.

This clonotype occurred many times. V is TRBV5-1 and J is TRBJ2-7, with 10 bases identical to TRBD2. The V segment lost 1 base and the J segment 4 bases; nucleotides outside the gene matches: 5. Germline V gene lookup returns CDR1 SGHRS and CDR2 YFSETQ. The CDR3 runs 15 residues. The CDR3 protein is CASSLFLAGVYEQYF. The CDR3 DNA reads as TGCGCCAGCAGCTTGTTCCTAGCGGGAGTGTACGAGCAGTACTTC.